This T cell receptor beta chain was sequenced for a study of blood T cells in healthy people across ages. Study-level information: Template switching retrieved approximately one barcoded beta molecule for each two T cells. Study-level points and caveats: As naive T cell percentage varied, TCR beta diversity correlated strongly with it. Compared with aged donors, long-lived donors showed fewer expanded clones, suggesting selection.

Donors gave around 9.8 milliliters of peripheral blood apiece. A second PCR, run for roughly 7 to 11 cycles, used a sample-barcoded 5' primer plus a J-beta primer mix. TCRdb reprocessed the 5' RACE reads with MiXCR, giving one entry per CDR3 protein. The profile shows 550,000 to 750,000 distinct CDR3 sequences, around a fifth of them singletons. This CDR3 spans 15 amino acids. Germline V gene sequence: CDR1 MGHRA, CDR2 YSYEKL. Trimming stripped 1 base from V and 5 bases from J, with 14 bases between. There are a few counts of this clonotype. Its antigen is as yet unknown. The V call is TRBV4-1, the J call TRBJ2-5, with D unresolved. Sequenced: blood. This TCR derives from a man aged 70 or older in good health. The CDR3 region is CASSQGYNLGETQYF. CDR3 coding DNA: TGCGCCAGCAGCCAAGGTTATAACTTAGGGGAGACCCAGTACTTC.